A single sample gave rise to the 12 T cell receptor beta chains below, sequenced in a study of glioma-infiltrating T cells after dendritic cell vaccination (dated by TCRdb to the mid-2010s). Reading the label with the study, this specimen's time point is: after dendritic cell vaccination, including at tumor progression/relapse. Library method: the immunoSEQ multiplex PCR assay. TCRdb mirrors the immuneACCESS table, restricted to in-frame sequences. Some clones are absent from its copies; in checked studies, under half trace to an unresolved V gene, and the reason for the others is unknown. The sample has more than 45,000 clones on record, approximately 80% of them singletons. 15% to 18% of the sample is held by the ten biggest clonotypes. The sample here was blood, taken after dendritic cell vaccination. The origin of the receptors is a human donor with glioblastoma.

CDR3 residues: CASSVVTGGDTQYF. The CDR3 coding sequence is TGTGCCAGCAGCGTAGTTACAGGAGGGGATACGCAGTATTTT. The V call is TRBV9, the J call TRBJ2-3, with D possibly being TRBD2 (6 bases). V lost 0 bases, J lost 6 bases, and 11 bases lay in between. Germline-derived CDR1 and CDR2 are SGDLS and YYNGEE. The CDR3 sequence is 14 residues long.

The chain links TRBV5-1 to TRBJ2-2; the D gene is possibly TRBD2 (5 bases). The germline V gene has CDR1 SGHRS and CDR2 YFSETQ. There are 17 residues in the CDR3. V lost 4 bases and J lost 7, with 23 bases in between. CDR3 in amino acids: CASSLTNLGETGGELFF. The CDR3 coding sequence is TGCGCCAGCAGCCTAACCAACCTCGGGGAGACCGGCGGGGAGCTGTTTTTT.

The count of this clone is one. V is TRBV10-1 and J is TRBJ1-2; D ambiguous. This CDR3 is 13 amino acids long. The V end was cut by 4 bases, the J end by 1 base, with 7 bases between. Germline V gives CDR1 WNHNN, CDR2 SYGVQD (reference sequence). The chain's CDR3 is CASSGSHNYGYTF. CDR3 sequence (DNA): TGCGCCAGCAGTGGTAGTCATAACTATGGCTACACCTTC.

CDR3 protein: CSVDSGAEQYF. CDR3 nucleotide sequence: TGCAGCGTTGATAGTGGAGCCGAGCAGTACTTC. This chain connects TRBV29-1 to TRBJ2-7; no clear D gene. Trimming took off 3 bases at V and 6 bases at J, with 9 bases between the two ends. CDR3 length: 11 amino acids. CDR1 SQVTM and CDR2 ANQGSEA come from the germline V gene.

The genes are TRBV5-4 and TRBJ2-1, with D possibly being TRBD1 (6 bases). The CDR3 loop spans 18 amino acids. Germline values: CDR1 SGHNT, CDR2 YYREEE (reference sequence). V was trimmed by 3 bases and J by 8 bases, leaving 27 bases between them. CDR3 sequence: CASSSSVQKTGLLDEQFF. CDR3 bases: TGTGCCAGCAGCTCCTCAGTCCAGAAGACAGGATTGTTGGATGAGCAGTTCTTC.

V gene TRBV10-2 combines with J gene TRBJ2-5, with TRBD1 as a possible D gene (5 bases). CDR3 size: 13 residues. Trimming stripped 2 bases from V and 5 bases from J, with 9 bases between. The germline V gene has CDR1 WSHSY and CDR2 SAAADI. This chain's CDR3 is CASSEPGLETQYF. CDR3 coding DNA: TGCGCCAGCAGTGAGCCAGGGTTGGAGACCCAGTACTTC.

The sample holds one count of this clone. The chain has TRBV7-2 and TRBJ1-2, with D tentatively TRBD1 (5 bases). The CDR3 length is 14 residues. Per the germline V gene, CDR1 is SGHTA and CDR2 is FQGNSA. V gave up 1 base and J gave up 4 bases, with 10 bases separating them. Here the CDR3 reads CASSLGEGSYGYTF. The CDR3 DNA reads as TGTGCCAGCAGCTTAGGGGAGGGGAGCTATGGCTACACCTTC.

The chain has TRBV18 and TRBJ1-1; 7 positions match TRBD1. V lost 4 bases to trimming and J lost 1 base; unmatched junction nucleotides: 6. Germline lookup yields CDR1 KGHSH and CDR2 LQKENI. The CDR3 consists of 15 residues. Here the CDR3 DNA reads TGTGCCAGCTCACTTCGACAGGGTGAGAACACTGAAGCTTTCTTT. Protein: CASSLRQGENTEAFF.

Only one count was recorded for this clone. The CDR3 DNA follows: TGTGCCACCAGCAGAGCTAGCGGGGCCGTCTCGGATACGCAGTATTTT. This gives the protein CATSRASGAVSDTQYF. The rearrangement joins TRBV15 to TRBJ2-3, with 9 positions matching TRBD2. This CDR3 contains 16 residues. Losses at the gene ends were 1 base for V and 6 bases for J; bases not matched to a gene: 8. CDR1 LNHNV and CDR2 YYDKDF come from the germline V gene (reference sequence).

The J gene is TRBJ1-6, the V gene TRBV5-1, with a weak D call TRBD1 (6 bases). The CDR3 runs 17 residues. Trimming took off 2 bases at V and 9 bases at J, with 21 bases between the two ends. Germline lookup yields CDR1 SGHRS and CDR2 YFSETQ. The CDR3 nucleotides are TGCGCCAGCAGCTTTCGAGGGGGAAACCCTCCTCCTTCACCCCTCCACTTT. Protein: CASSFRGGNPPPSPLHF.

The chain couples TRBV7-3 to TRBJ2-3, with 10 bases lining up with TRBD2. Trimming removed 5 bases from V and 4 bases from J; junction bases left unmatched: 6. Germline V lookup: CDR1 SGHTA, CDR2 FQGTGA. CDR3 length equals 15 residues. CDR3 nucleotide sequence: TGTGCCAGCAGCCCAAGCGGGGGGGCCTCAGATACGCAGTATTTT. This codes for CASSPSGGASDTQYF.

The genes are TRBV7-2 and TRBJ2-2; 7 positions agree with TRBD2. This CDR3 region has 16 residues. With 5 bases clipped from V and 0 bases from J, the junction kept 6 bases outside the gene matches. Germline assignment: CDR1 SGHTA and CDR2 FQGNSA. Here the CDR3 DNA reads TGTGCCAGCAGCGGGGTGGGAGGGGCGAACACCGGGGAGCTGTTTTTT. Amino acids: CASSGVGGANTGELFF. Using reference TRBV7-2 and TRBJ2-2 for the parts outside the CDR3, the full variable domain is GAGVSQSPSNKVTEKGKDVELRCDPISGHTALYWYRQSLGQGLEFLIYFQGNSAPDKSGLPSDRFSAERTGGSVSTLTIQRTQQEDSAVYLCASSGVGGANTGELFFGEGSRLTVL.